This paragraph reports one T cell receptor (beta chain). Its antigen is currently unknown. This sample is drawn from a study of cytomegalovirus exposure and HLA in healthy donors. Broader study findings: Usually a TCR sequence was rare, but some public TCRs were found in many donors. The authors confirmed in vitro that a few CMV-associated chains were specific for CMV antigens.

Sequencing was performed with immunoSEQ multiplex PCR; in TCRdb, only in-frame clones are kept and a portion is missing. The sample lists fewer than 400,000 clones, nearly 90% occurring once. Germline loops: CDR1 MNHNY, CDR2 SVGAGI (reference sequence). The CDR3 spans 15 residues. J gave up 4 bases and V 6 bases, and 9 bases lay outside the gene matches. The sequencing input was PBMCs. This TCR derives from a man aged 25 to 45 in good health and CMV-seronegative. V and J are TRBV6-6 and TRBJ2-4; 7 bases line up with TRBD1. CDR3 DNA: TGTGCCAGCAGGGGAGCACAGGGGACAAAAAACATTCAGTACTTC. This translates into CASRGAQGTKNIQYF.